These 27 T cell receptor beta chains were sequenced from one sample in a study of blood T cell repertoires in COVID-19. Measured with immunoSEQ multiplex PCR; TCRdb has only the in-frame clones, and not every one. The sample holds roughly 230,000 clones, nearly 90% seen once. The source material was peripheral blood. These TCRs come from a woman aged 60 to 75 with COVID-19, enrolled during active disease.

The chain has TRBV6-6 and TRBJ2-6; 10 bases line up with TRBD1. The CDR3 has 17 amino acids. The V segment lost 5 bases and the J segment 3 bases; nucleotides outside the gene matches: 7. Germline CDR1 is MNHNY and CDR2 is SVGAGI (reference sequence). This CDR3 is CASSPTTGGFGANVLTF. CDR3 DNA sequence: TGTGCCAGCAGTCCGACGACAGGGGGCTTTGGGGCCAACGTCCTGACTTTC.

This clone was seen a single time. V is TRBV6-2 or TRBV6-3 and J is TRBJ2-4; possible D gene TRBD1, 5 bases. The length of the CDR3 is 16 residues. The V and J ends lost 4 bases and 0 bases respectively, with 13 bases between them. CDR1 MNHEY and CDR2 SVGEGT come from the germline V gene. The CDR3 here is CASSSDRHLAKNIQYF. CDR3 coding DNA: TGTGCCAGCAGTTCCGACAGACACTTAGCCAAAAACATTCAGTACTTC.

The genes are TRBV2 and TRBJ2-3; TRBD2 is a possible D gene (7 bases). The CDR3 consists of 16 residues. Germline values: CDR1 SNHLY, CDR2 FYNNEI. The V end was cut by 7 bases, the J end by 5 bases, with 22 bases between. The CDR3 loop is CASKAIGGQFKDTQYF. The CDR3 DNA reads as TGTGCCAGCAAAGCGATCGGGGGGCAATTCAAAGATACGCAGTATTTT.

This clone was counted a single time. This chain uses TRBV5-1 with TRBJ2-1; TRBD1 aligns across 10 bases. Germline CDR1 SGHRS, CDR2 YFSETQ. Trimming removed 0 bases from V and 3 bases from J; junction bases left unmatched: 3. The CDR3 has 16 residues. CDR3 nucleotide sequence: TGCGCCAGCAGCTTGGTCGGGACAGGGGTCTACAATGAGCAGTTCTTC. Translating it yields CASSLVGTGVYNEQFF. Full variable domain (outside the CDR3, taken from reference TRBV5-1 and TRBJ2-1): KAGVTQTPRYLIKTRGQQVTLSCSPISGHRSVSWYQQTPGQGLQFLFEYFSETQRNKGNFPGRFSGRQFSNSRSEMNVSTLELGDSALYLCASSLVGTGVYNEQFFGPGTRLTVL.

The CDR3 sequence: CASSHQTGGRETQYF. DNA of the CDR3: TGTGCCAGCAGTCACCAGACAGGGGGTAGGGAGACCCAGTACTTC. V gene TRBV6-6 combines with J gene TRBJ2-5; 9 positions match TRBD1. Per the germline V gene, CDR1 is MNHNY and CDR2 is SVGAGI (reference sequence). Germline trimming cut 5 bases from V and 5 bases from J; bases unmatched to any gene: 9. This CDR3 is 15 amino acids long.

CDR3 residues: CASSPRSSLGGGNVRTEAFF. CDR3 nucleotide sequence: TGTGCCAGCTCACCTCGGAGCTCCTTGGGGGGGGGTAATGTTAGGACTGAAGCTTTCTTT. The chain employs TRBV18 and TRBJ1-1; TRBD1 might be the D (5 bases). Germline V gene data show CDR1 as KGHSH and CDR2 as LQKENI. Between the trimmed V and J ends, which lost 3 bases and 5 bases, there was a span of 31 bases. The CDR3 is 20 residues long.

The rearrangement uses TRBV18 and TRBJ2-5, with D perhaps TRBD1 (5 bases). Trimming removed 3 bases from V and 7 bases from J, with 15 bases in between. The CDR3 runs 14 residues. Per the germline V gene, CDR1 is KGHSH and CDR2 is LQKENI. CDR3: CASSPAGAFGTQYF. The DNA for the CDR3 is TGTGCCAGCTCACCGGCTGGGGCGTTTGGGACCCAGTACTTC.

The rearrangement links TRBV10-3 to TRBJ2-7, with 10 bases fitting TRBD1. The CDR3 covers 13 residues. Per the germline V gene, CDR1 is ENHRY and CDR2 is SYGVKD. J was trimmed by 6 bases and V by 11 bases; bases with no gene match: 10. DNA of the CDR3: TGTGCCGTGCAGGGACAGGGGAACTTCGAGCAGTACTTC. This sequence encodes CAVQGQGNFEQYF.

The chain links TRBV6-1 to TRBJ2-3, with 9 bases that match TRBD2. Per the germline V gene, CDR1 is MNHNS and CDR2 is SASEGT. V trimming: 1 base; J trimming: 7 bases; junction bases outside the gene matches: 6. The CDR3 totals 15 residues. The CDR3 nucleotides are TGTGCCAGCAGTGAAGGGAGCGGGGGGAGTTATACGCAGTATTTT. It encodes CASSEGSGGSYTQYF.

This clone was recorded only once. Here the CDR3 reads CASSLWAGNEQYF. In DNA form, the CDR3 reads TGTGCCAGCAGTTTATGGGCGGGGAACGAGCAGTACTTC. The chain has TRBV27 and TRBJ2-7, with D perhaps TRBD2 (6 bases). From germline, CDR1 is MNHEY and CDR2 SMNVEV (reference sequence). This CDR3 is 13 amino acids long. V was pared by 1 base and J by 5 bases, with 9 bases between.

The V call is TRBV6-5, the J call TRBJ1-1; D is ambiguous. Trimming stripped 7 bases from V and 5 bases from J, with 20 bases between. Germline-derived CDR1 and CDR2 are MNHEY and SVGAGI. The CDR3 is 15 residues long. The CDR3 region is CASIKETKPTTEAFF. CDR3 nucleotides: TGTGCCAGCATCAAGGAGACTAAACCGACTACTGAAGCTTTCTTT.

This chain uses TRBV4-2 with TRBJ2-7; D unresolved. This CDR3 region has 14 residues. The V end lost 0 bases, the J end lost 0 bases, and 6 bases lay between the germline ends. Per germline, CDR1 LGHNA and CDR2 YNFKEQ. The CDR3 protein is CASSQDSYSYEQYF. CDR3 coding DNA: TGTGCCAGCAGCCAAGATTCTTACTCCTACGAGCAGTACTTC.

This clone was observed once. V gene TRBV25-1 combines with J gene TRBJ1-5; a weak D match, TRBD1 (5 bases). Germline lookup yields CDR1 MGHDK and CDR2 SYGVNS. This CDR3 region has 15 residues. V was trimmed by 3 bases and J by 3 bases, leaving 12 bases between them. Written as DNA, the CDR3 is TGTGCCAGCAGTGACTTTGACAGAATCAATCAGCCCCAGCATTTT. This codes for CASSDFDRINQPQHF.

Concerning this clone itself: This CDR3 is also generated by other DNA sequences in the sample. The gene calls are TRBV20-1 and TRBJ1-1; possibly TRBD1 for D (6 bases). Germline loops: CDR1 DFQATT, CDR2 SNEGSKA (reference sequence). The germline V and J ends were trimmed by 6 bases and 2 bases, with 7 bases remaining between them. The CDR3 is made up of 11 amino acids. The CDR3 DNA is TGCAGTGCGACAGGTAACACTGAAGCTTTCTTT. Encoded protein: CSATGNTEAFF.

The genes are TRBV7-2 and TRBJ1-5; 9 bases fit TRBD1. J gave up 7 bases and V 3 bases, and 4 bases lay outside the gene matches. Germline assignment: CDR1 SGHTA and CDR2 FQGNSA. CDR3 length: 14 residues. In DNA form, the CDR3 reads TGTGCCAGCAGCTTCGGACAGGGGCGACAGCCCCAGCATTTT. It translates to CASSFGQGRQPQHF.

CDR3 DNA sequence: TGTGCCACCAGTGCCGGAGCGGGGGCAAATGAAAAACTGTTTTTT. It yields the protein CATSAGAGANEKLFF. This rearrangement joins TRBV24-1 to TRBJ1-4; weak D call: TRBD1 (6 bases). The CDR3 has 15 residues. Germline lookup yields CDR1 KGHDR and CDR2 SFDVKD. Trimming stripped 5 bases from V and 5 bases from J, with 14 bases between.

The rearrangement uses TRBV3-1 (or the pseudogene TRBV3-2) and TRBJ1-2; D perhaps matches TRBD1 (6 bases). Germline CDR1 and CDR2: LGHDT and YNNKEL (reference sequence). The CDR3 is 13 residues long. V was shortened by 1 base and J by 4 bases, with 7 bases between the two germline ends. The CDR3 sequence is CASSQAGVYGYTF. In DNA, the CDR3 is TGTGCCAGCAGCCAAGCAGGGGTCTATGGCTACACCTTC.

The J gene is TRBJ2-1, the V gene TRBV9; maybe TRBD1 (5 bases). This CDR3 region has 13 residues. Deletions cut 0 bases from V and 6 bases from J, with 7 bases between. Germline V gives CDR1 SGDLS, CDR2 YYNGEE. The CDR3 coding sequence is TGTGCCAGCAGCGTAGCTCAGGGCAATGAGCAGTTCTTC. This sequence encodes CASSVAQGNEQFF.

This chain links TRBV19 with TRBJ1-2, with 7 bases aligning to TRBD1. This CDR3 contains 14 residues. With 6 bases clipped from V and 8 bases from J, the junction kept 12 bases outside the gene matches. CDR1 and CDR2 (germline): LNHDA, SQIVND (reference sequence). The CDR3, as DNA: TGTGCCAGTAGAAAGAGGGGGCCCCCTTTGGGCTACACCTTC. Translated: CASRKRGPPLGYTF.

The chain has TRBV28 and TRBJ2-7; D remains ambiguous. CDR1 is MDHEN, CDR2 SYDVKM, per germline. The CDR3 is 13 amino acids. V lost 2 bases and J lost 12, with 17 bases in between. CDR3 coding DNA: TGTGCCAGCAGTTTAGGGTACTTTGAAAGACTGTACTTC. Residues: CASSLGYFERLYF.

The chain employs TRBV11-2 and TRBJ2-5; the match to TRBD1 covers 8 bases. The CDR3 loop spans 15 amino acids. The V segment lost 1 base and the J segment 7 bases; nucleotides outside the gene matches: 8. Germline V lookup: CDR1 SGHAT, CDR2 FQNNGV. CDR3 coding DNA: TGTGCCAGCAGCTTAGGCAGACAGGGGCCGGGGACCCAGTACTTC. This translates into CASSLGRQGPGTQYF.

The chain employs TRBV18 and TRBJ1-1; D may be TRBD1 (6 bases). V lost 0 bases, J lost 4 bases, and 15 bases lay in between. The CDR3 contains 16 residues. Germline V gene lookup returns CDR1 KGHSH and CDR2 LQKENI. The CDR3 region is CASSPPRWGPSTEAFF. CDR3 coding DNA: TGTGCCAGCTCACCACCTAGATGGGGGCCGAGCACTGAAGCTTTCTTT.

The chain couples TRBV3-1 (or the pseudogene TRBV3-2) to TRBJ1-2, with D tentatively TRBD1 (6 bases). The CDR3 contains 15 residues. The ends were cut back, 4 bases at V and 0 bases at J, with 12 bases in the middle. The germline gives CDR1 LGHDT, CDR2 YNNKEL (reference sequence). This CDR3 is CASSPVSGANYGYTF. The DNA for the CDR3 is TGTGCCAGCAGCCCTGTGTCAGGGGCTAACTATGGCTACACCTTC.

DNA of the CDR3: TGTGCCAGCAGCTTAAGAGCGGGAGAGACCCAGTACTTC. Residues: CASSLRAGETQYF. The chain recombines TRBV7-3 with TRBJ2-5, with a tentative D call TRBD2 (6 bases). This CDR3 comprises 13 residues. The ends were cut back, 1 base at V and 4 bases at J, with 7 bases in the middle. CDR1 and CDR2 from the germline V gene are SGHTA and FQGTGA.

In this sample, this clone turned up a few times. This chain links TRBV5-6 with TRBJ1-2, with 8 bases aligning to TRBD1. The trim removed 4 bases at V and 2 bases at J, leaving 1 base unmatched. This CDR3 is built from 13 residues. The germline V gene encodes CDR1 SGHDT and CDR2 YYEEEE. The CDR3 loop reads CASSGDRNYGYTF. For the CDR3, the DNA is TGTGCCAGCAGCGGGGACAGGAACTATGGCTACACCTTC.

The sample holds one count of this clone. The chain has TRBV25-1 and TRBJ1-2, with D uncertain. This CDR3 comprises 12 residues. V dropped 1 base and J dropped 5 bases, with 5 bases sitting between them. Per germline, CDR1 MGHDK and CDR2 SYGVNS. CDR3 sequence: CASSESGYGYTF. The CDR3 coding sequence is TGTGCCAGCAGTGAATCGGGGTATGGCTACACCTTC.

The CDR3: CASSPPGQGGYGYTF. Written as DNA, the CDR3 is TGTGCCAGCAGCCCGCCTGGACAGGGAGGCTATGGCTACACCTTC. The V gene is TRBV7-9, the J gene TRBJ1-2; 8 bases fit TRBD1. The CDR3 is 15 residues long. The germline gives CDR1 SEHNR, CDR2 FQNEAQ (reference sequence). With 5 bases clipped from V and 4 bases from J, the junction kept 9 bases outside the gene matches.